This passage covers 11 T cell receptor beta chains from one sample sequenced in a study of CD8 T cells in Susac syndrome. RNA totalling roughly 0.45 to 1 ug underwent reverse transcription with random hexamers. TCRdb redid the calling of the immunoSEQ multiplex PCR reads with MiXCR, one entry per CDR3 protein. This sample carries 160,000 or so distinct CDR3 sequences, roughly 95% of them seen once, and the ten largest clones take approximately 0.14%. What was sequenced was CD4+ T cells from PBMCs. The receptors originated from a human donor in good health.

V and J are TRBV11-2 and TRBJ1-2; D ambiguous. Germline CDR1 is SGHAT and CDR2 is FQNNGV. This CDR3 spans 16 amino acids. V was shortened by 2 bases and J by 5 bases, with 18 bases between the two germline ends. The CDR3 loop is CASSLKQTGLGYGYTF. CDR3 nucleotide sequence: TGTGCCAGCAGCTTAAAACAGACTGGCTTAGGGTATGGCTACACCTTC.

The genes are TRBV7-9 and TRBJ1-2; 8 bases are shared with TRBD1. The CDR3 consists of 12 residues. With 6 bases clipped from V and 7 bases from J, the junction kept 4 bases outside the gene matches. Per germline, CDR1 SEHNR and CDR2 FQNEAQ (reference sequence). The CDR3 nucleotides read TGTGCCAGCAGTCAGGGGGCGAGTGGCTACACCTTC. Its protein product is CASSQGASGYTF.

This clonotype came up once. DNA for the CDR3: TGTGCCTGGAGTGTAGACGGTAACAATCAGCCCCAGCATTTT. Translating gives CAWSVDGNNQPQHF. The chain is built from TRBV30 and TRBJ1-5; D gene uncertain. Trimming took off 0 bases at V and 3 bases at J, with 9 bases between the two ends. Per the germline V gene, CDR1 is GTSNPN and CDR2 is SVGIG (reference sequence). The CDR3 has 14 residues.

The rearrangement links TRBV3-1 to TRBJ2-7; 9 bases match TRBD2. Germline V gene lookup returns CDR1 LGHDT and CDR2 YNNKEL (reference sequence). Trimming removed 4 bases from V and 4 bases from J; junction bases left unmatched: 2. The CDR3 sequence is 13 residues long. CDR3 DNA: TGTGCCAGCAGCCTCCTAGCGGGGTACGAGCAGTACTTC. Translation gives CASSLLAGYEQYF.

The chain links TRBV20-1 to TRBJ2-2; D uncertain. This CDR3 has 11 residues. Germline V CDR1 and CDR2: DFQATT, SNEGSKA (reference sequence). Deletions cut 5 bases from V and 8 bases from J, with 9 bases between. The CDR3 protein is CSALSRGELFF. The CDR3 DNA reads as TGCAGTGCTCTGAGTCGAGGGGAGCTGTTTTTT.

The CDR3 bases are TGTGCCAGTAGTATACGGACAGGCCAAGGAAACTATGGCTACACCTTC. It yields the protein CASSIRTGQGNYGYTF. The chain has TRBV19 and TRBJ1-2, with 7 bases that match TRBD1. V lost 2 bases and J lost 2; bases outside the gene matches: 8. The CDR3 runs to 16 residues. Germline CDR1 LNHDA, CDR2 SQIVND (reference sequence).

This clonotype was found a few times. The rearrangement uses TRBV20-1 and TRBJ2-7, with a tentative D call TRBD2 (5 bases). The CDR3 consists of 11 residues. V gave up 5 bases and J gave up 6 bases, with 11 bases separating them. CDR1 is DFQATT, CDR2 SNEGSKA, per germline (reference sequence). The chain's CDR3 is CSAGERGEQYF. As DNA, the CDR3 is TGCAGTGCTGGCGAACGGGGCGAGCAGTACTTC.

The chain carries TRBV20-1 and TRBJ1-1; 10 positions match TRBD1. The V gene end was trimmed by 5 bases and the J gene end by 1 base; junction bases not matched to a gene: 10. The CDR3 has 16 residues. Germline CDR1 is DFQATT and CDR2 is SNEGSKA (reference sequence). CDR3 sequence: CSAWTGTGDRNTEAFF. For the CDR3, the DNA is TGCAGTGCTTGGACCGGGACAGGGGACCGGAACACTGAAGCTTTCTTT.

The rearrangement links TRBV11-2 to TRBJ2-3; a possible D gene is TRBD2 (6 bases). Germline V gene data show CDR1 as SGHAT and CDR2 as FQNNGV. The CDR3 runs 14 residues. Trimming took off 7 bases at V and 6 bases at J, with 17 bases between the two ends. The CDR3 is CASMRDSNGDTQYF. In DNA, the CDR3 is TGTGCCAGCATGCGGGACTCAAACGGGGATACGCAGTATTTT.

The V gene is TRBV2, the J gene TRBJ2-3; the match to TRBD1 covers 7 bases. After removal of 4 bases from V and 1 base from J, the junction contained 11 bases not matched to a gene. The CDR3 is made up of 17 amino acids. Germline lookup yields CDR1 SNHLY and CDR2 FYNNEI. The CDR3 coding sequence is TGTGCCAGCAGTGCCGGCCCTCGACAGGGCCGCACAGATACGCAGTATTTT. Translated: CASSAGPRQGRTDTQYF. The whole variable domain, filled in from reference TRBV2 and TRBJ2-3, reads EPEVTQTPSHQVTQMGQEVILRCVPISNHLYFYWYRQILGQKVEFLVSFYNNEISEKSEIFDDQFSVERPDGSNFTLKIRSTKLEDSAMYFCASSAGPRQGRTDTQYFGPGTRLTVL.

CDR3 nucleotides: TGTGCCAGCAGCGTAGGGGGGGCAGGGAAATCCTACGAGCAGTACTTC. Its translation is CASSVGGAGKSYEQYF. J is TRBJ2-7 and V is TRBV9, with D perhaps given as TRBD1 or TRBD2 (6 bases each). CDR1 is SGDLS, CDR2 YYNGEE, per germline. CDR3 length equals 16 residues. Trimming pared 0 bases from V and 1 base from J, leaving 14 bases between.